One sample yielded the 25 T cell receptor beta chains listed below, sequenced in a study of T cells in localized non-small cell lung cancer. Sequencing used immunoSEQ multiplex PCR; TCRdb keeps in-frame clones, though not all of them. The data show several thousand clones, around 90% seen once. Material: peripheral blood, obtained before any cancer treatment. The receptors were sampled from a woman aged 35 to 70 with stage I squamous cell lung carcinoma.

This chain links TRBV7-3 with TRBJ2-2; possibly TRBD2 for D (5 bases). The germline gives CDR1 SGHTA, CDR2 FQGTGA. Trimming took 5 bases from V and 5 from J, leaving 9 bases between them. The CDR3 sequence is 13 residues long. CDR3 nucleotide sequence: TGTGCCAGCAGCCGGGGTGATACCGGGGAGCTGTTTTTT. Its protein is CASSRGDTGELFF.

The gene calls are TRBV2 and TRBJ1-2; D call uncertain. The CDR3 is 12 amino acids. V lost 3 bases to trimming and J lost 6 bases, with 8 bases between them. Per the germline V gene, CDR1 is SNHLY and CDR2 is FYNNEI. DNA for the CDR3: TGTGCCAGCAGTGATTTAATCCATGGCTACACCTTC. Protein: CASSDLIHGYTF.

This chain uses TRBV2 with TRBJ1-1, with D possibly matching TRBD1 (5 bases). This CDR3 region has 15 residues. Between the trimmed V and J ends, which lost 3 bases and 2 bases, there was a span of 13 bases. Germline CDR1 is SNHLY and CDR2 is FYNNEI. CDR3: CASSDWDLGNTEAFF. CDR3 bases: TGTGCCAGCAGTGATTGGGACCTCGGCAACACTGAAGCTTTCTTT.

The gene calls are TRBV21-1 and TRBJ1-3. TRBV21-1 has pseudogene status. CDR3 length equals 17 residues. CDR3 region: CASSPLPGASSGNTIYF. The CDR3 DNA reads TGTGCCAGCAGCCCCCTTCCGGGGGCTAGCTCTGGAAACACCATATATTTT.

The rearrangement joins TRBV7-2 to TRBJ1-1; D gene uncertain. CDR1 SGHTA and CDR2 FQGNSA come from the germline V gene. The CDR3 spans 13 residues. The V and J ends lost 1 base and 1 base respectively, with 4 bases between them. CDR3 loop: CASSLGRNTEAFF. The CDR3, as DNA: TGTGCCAGCAGCTTAGGCCGGAACACTGAAGCTTTCTTT.

The chain combines TRBV5-5 with TRBJ1-2, with 9 nucleotides matching TRBD1. This CDR3 is 15 amino acids long. Germline CDR1 SGHKS, CDR2 YYEKEE (reference sequence). Trimming cost V 4 bases and J 1 base; bases outside gene matches: 5. The CDR3 loop is CASSPRTGVNYGYTF. The CDR3 DNA reads as TGTGCCAGCAGCCCTAGGACAGGGGTTAACTATGGCTACACCTTC.

The chain couples TRBV9 to TRBJ1-3; tentative D call: TRBD1 (6 bases). Germline CDR1 is SGDLS and CDR2 is YYNGEE. This CDR3 has 15 residues. Trimming left V 3 bases short and J 4 bases short, with 14 bases between. The CDR3 is CASSGATGGGNTIYF. The CDR3 DNA follows: TGTGCCAGCAGCGGGGCGACAGGAGGGGGAAACACCATATATTTT.

The V call is TRBV5-1, the J call TRBJ2-3; TRBD1 aligns across 7 bases. The ends lost 3 bases at V and 2 bases at J; junction bases unmatched: 6. Per the germline V gene, CDR1 is SGHRS and CDR2 is YFSETQ. The CDR3 is made up of 15 amino acids. CDR3 loop: CASSYRQGPTDTQYF. The CDR3 DNA reads as TGCGCCAGCAGCTACCGACAGGGTCCCACAGATACGCAGTATTTT.

The J gene is TRBJ2-3, the V gene TRBV11-3; D remains unclear. CDR1 is SGHNT and CDR2 is YENEEA in the germline V gene. The CDR3 is 11 residues long. Trimming pared 7 bases from V and 6 bases from J, leaving 8 bases between. CDR3 in DNA: TGTGCCAGCACCACGTACGATACGCAGTATTTT. This encodes CASTTYDTQYF.

This clone has only a few counts. The genes are TRBV19 and TRBJ1-6, with 7 bases fitting TRBD1. The germline gives CDR1 LNHDA, CDR2 SQIVND (reference sequence). The CDR3 is 15 amino acids. V dropped 2 bases and J dropped 9; count of bases not matched to a gene: 7. The CDR3 is CASSISPGGGSPLHF. The CDR3 DNA is TGTGCCAGTAGTATAAGTCCAGGGGGGGGTTCACCCCTCCACTTT.

The J gene is TRBJ2-6, the V gene TRBV30; possible D gene TRBD2, 5 bases. Trimming took off 7 bases at V and 0 bases at J, with 7 bases between the two ends. This CDR3 is built from 13 residues. Germline assignment: CDR1 GTSNPN and CDR2 SVGIG (reference sequence). Here the CDR3 DNA reads TGTGCCTTTGGGAGCTCTGGGGCCAACGTCCTGACTTTC. Translating it yields CAFGSSGANVLTF.

The chain uses TRBV7-2 and TRBJ1-2; D is unresolved. The CDR3 totals 16 residues. Trimming took off 3 bases at V and 2 bases at J, with 16 bases between the two ends. Germline-derived CDR1 and CDR2 are SGHTA and FQGNSA. CDR3 sequence reads: CASSFSTEAGNYGYTF. CDR3 DNA sequence: TGTGCCAGCAGCTTTTCAACTGAGGCGGGGAACTATGGCTACACCTTC.

This clone was seen a single time. The gene calls are TRBV20-1 and TRBJ2-3; D unresolved. The CDR3 runs to 11 residues. Looked up from germline, CDR1 is DFQATT and CDR2 is SNEGSKA (reference sequence). The V end was cut by 2 bases, the J end by 2 bases, with 2 bases between. The CDR3 sequence: CSARHTDTQYF. CDR3 bases: TGCAGTGCTAGACACACAGATACGCAGTATTTT.

The CDR3 DNA follows: TGTGCCAGTAGTAGGACAGGGGGCAATCAGCCCCAGCATTTT. Protein: CASSRTGGNQPQHF. The chain recombines TRBV19 with TRBJ1-5, with 9 bases matching TRBD1. CDR1 is LNHDA, CDR2 SQIVND, per germline (reference sequence). The CDR3 runs to 14 residues. V lost 4 bases to trimming and J lost 2 bases; unmatched junction nucleotides: 0.

J is TRBJ2-1 and V is TRBV30, with a weak D call TRBD1 (5 bases). Germline V lookup: CDR1 GTSNPN, CDR2 SVGIG (reference sequence). The CDR3 has 11 residues. V was trimmed by 3 bases and J by 8 bases, leaving 8 bases between them. This CDR3 is CAWRSGYEQFF. Here the CDR3 DNA reads TGTGCCTGGAGGTCAGGGTATGAGCAGTTCTTC.

The chain recombines TRBV5-1 with TRBJ1-2; possible D gene TRBD1, 5 bases. This CDR3 has 14 amino acids. Trimming left V 4 bases short and J 4 bases short, with 14 bases between. CDR1 and CDR2 from the germline V gene are SGHRS and YFSETQ. The CDR3: CASSKERGPYGYTF. Here the CDR3 DNA reads TGCGCCAGCAGCAAGGAGAGGGGCCCCTATGGCTACACCTTC.

This clone has just a few counts. The rearrangement joins TRBV7-9 to TRBJ1-6, with D unresolved. CDR1 is SEHNR and CDR2 is FQNEAQ in the germline V gene (reference sequence). With 5 bases removed from V and 8 bases from J, the gap between germline ends came to 13 bases. There are 14 residues in the CDR3. The CDR3 DNA follows: TGTGCCAGCAGCCCTGCCGGGTACGATTCACCCCTCCACTTT. This translates into CASSPAGYDSPLHF.

This clone was seen a few times. The genes are TRBV2 and TRBJ1-6; TRBD1 aligns across 9 bases. The CDR3 loop spans 15 amino acids. After removal of 1 base from V and 5 bases from J, the junction contained 0 bases not matched to a gene. Germline CDR1 and CDR2: SNHLY and FYNNEI. The CDR3 bases are TGTGCCAGCAGTGAAGGGGACAGGGATAATTCACCCCTCCACTTT. Translated: CASSEGDRDNSPLHF.

This rearrangement joins TRBV5-1 to TRBJ1-2; TRBD1 aligns across 9 bases. V was clipped by 3 bases and J by 7 bases; unmatched bases: 13. There are 16 residues in the CDR3. Per the germline V gene, CDR1 is SGHRS and CDR2 is YFSETQ. The CDR3 bases are TGCGCCAGCAGCTCCGACGGCCGGGGACAGGGAAGTGGCTACACCTTC. Translation gives CASSSDGRGQGSGYTF.

This clone was observed a single time. The chain employs TRBV15 and TRBJ2-2; TRBD2 matches at 9 bases. The CDR3 sequence is 18 residues long. V trimming: 0 bases; J trimming: 4 bases; junction bases outside the gene matches: 9. Looked up from germline, CDR1 is LNHNV and CDR2 is YYDKDF (reference sequence). In DNA, the CDR3 is TGTGCCACCAGCAGAGATCAGACCCGGCGGGGGGGCACCGGGGAGCTGTTTTTT. Translated: CATSRDQTRRGGTGELFF.

The V gene is TRBV4-2, the J gene TRBJ1-4; TRBD1 might be the D (6 bases). The CDR3 extends over 16 amino acids. Germline V gives CDR1 LGHNA, CDR2 YNFKEQ. V was trimmed by 0 bases and J by 4 bases, leaving 12 bases between them. This chain's CDR3 is CASSQDPGQGNEKLFF. CDR3 nucleotide sequence: TGTGCCAGCAGCCAAGATCCGGGACAAGGTAATGAAAAACTGTTTTTT.

V usage is TRBV27 and J usage is TRBJ1-5, with 11 bases lining up with TRBD1. From germline, CDR1 is MNHEY and CDR2 SMNVEV (reference sequence). V lost 5 bases, J lost 7 bases, and 4 bases stayed unmatched. The CDR3 runs 14 residues. The CDR3 DNA reads TGTGCCAGCAGTCCGGACAGGGGGCGACAGCCCCAGCATTTT. Protein product: CASSPDRGRQPQHF.

The rearrangement links TRBV5-6 to TRBJ1-1; 8 bases are a match to TRBD1. With V trimmed by 3 bases and J by 5 bases, 15 bases remained unmatched. The V gene's germline CDR1 is SGHDT and CDR2 YYEEEE. The CDR3 is made up of 17 amino acids. The CDR3 reads CASSSIDRGGGRTEAFF. CDR3 DNA sequence: TGTGCCAGCAGCTCAATCGACAGGGGAGGGGGTAGGACTGAAGCTTTCTTT.

This chain links TRBV6-6 with TRBJ2-5, with D tentatively TRBD2 (6 bases). The V end lost 8 bases, the J end lost 5 bases, and 9 bases lay between the germline ends. The CDR3 totals 11 residues. Germline V gives CDR1 MNHNY, CDR2 SVGAGI (reference sequence). The CDR3 reads CASAGYETQYF. As DNA, the CDR3 is TGTGCCAGCGCGGGGTACGAGACCCAGTACTTC.

This rearrangement joins TRBV6-6 to TRBJ1-3; the match to TRBD1 covers 7 bases. The germline CDR1 and CDR2 sequences are MNHNY and SVGAGI (reference sequence). The CDR3 contains 15 residues. Losses at the gene ends were 0 bases for V and 8 bases for J; bases not matched to a gene: 7. This CDR3 reads CASSYSGTAFDTIYF. CDR3 DNA sequence: TGTGCCAGCAGTTACTCGGGGACAGCGTTTGACACCATATATTTT.